These 26 T cell receptor beta chains came from one sample sequenced in a study of T-cell reconstitution after alpha-beta-depleted transplantation in children. During its preparation, the TCRbeta library received unique molecular identifiers. TCRdb processed the PCR reads anew with MiXCR; each CDR3 protein has one entry. The data contain 300,000 to 350,000 distinct CDR3 sequences, around 15% of them singletons. Here the sequenced sample was PBMCs, mostly from graft donor cells, taken 360 days after TCRalphabeta/CD19-depleted stem cell transplant. These receptors came from a male patient between 2 and 10 years old who had a stem cell transplant for acute lymphoblastic leukemia, so the T cells may come from the graft donor.

Ten or more counts support this clonotype. The chain employs TRBV29-1 and TRBJ2-2, with 7 positions matching TRBD1. The CDR3 is made up of 15 amino acids. The germline V gene encodes CDR1 SQVTM and CDR2 ANQGSEA. The V segment lost 2 bases and the J segment 5 bases; nucleotides outside the gene matches: 8. The CDR3 is CSVERSGTATGELFF. In nucleotides, the CDR3 is TGCAGCGTTGAAAGGTCCGGGACAGCAACCGGGGAGCTGTTTTTT.

A note on this clonotype: A read error may explain this, as a much larger clone is one base away. This chain's CDR3 is CASCPPGLFYNEQFF. The CDR3 region has the DNA TGTGCCAGCTGCCCCCCGGGACTCTTCTACAATGAGCAGTTCTTC. The chain joins TRBV3-1 to TRBJ2-1; tentatively, D is TRBD2 (6 bases). The germline V gene has CDR1 LGHDT and CDR2 YNNKEL (reference sequence). V was clipped by 8 bases and J by 3 bases, with 17 bases between them. The CDR3 has 15 residues.

This clonotype showed up many times. The chain carries TRBV9 and TRBJ2-1, with D tentatively TRBD2 (5 bases). CDR3 size: 12 residues. Germline V gene sequence: CDR1 SGDLS, CDR2 YYNGEE. Between the trimmed V and J ends, which lost 7 bases and 4 bases, there was a span of 9 bases. CDR3 in amino acids: CASGSGYNEQFF. Here the CDR3 DNA reads TGTGCCAGCGGGAGTGGTTACAATGAGCAGTTCTTC.

The chain combines TRBV25-1 with TRBJ2-3; D may match TRBD1 or TRBD2 (5 bases each). Trimming removed 9 bases at V and 2 bases at J, with 12 bases between. The V gene's germline CDR1 is MGHDK and CDR2 SYGVNS. There are 13 residues in the CDR3. The CDR3 DNA reads TGTGCCAGTGGGGGAGTTCTCACAGATACGCAGTATTTT. This encodes CASGGVLTDTQYF.

This clonotype came up a few times. This chain joins TRBV20-1 and TRBJ1-5; D is unclear. Germline-derived CDR1 and CDR2 are DFQATT and SNEGSKA (reference sequence). Trimming removed 2 bases from V and 3 bases from J, with 14 bases in between. CDR3 length: 15 amino acids. The CDR3 DNA reads TGCAGTGCTAGACCCCACGGGTCCCCCAATCAGCCCCAGCATTTT. Translated: CSARPHGSPNQPQHF.

This clonotype was seen a handful of times. CDR3 nucleotides: TGTGCCAGCAGCTTACAAGTAGCGGGAGGGGGTCGTACGCAGTATTTT. Protein: CASSLQVAGGGRTQYF. V and J are TRBV7-2 and TRBJ2-3; 11 bases line up with TRBD2. The CDR3 has 16 amino acids. Unmatched junction bases numbered 9, after V lost 2 bases and J lost 8 bases. Germline V gene lookup returns CDR1 SGHTA and CDR2 FQGNSA.

This clonotype was seen more than once but under ten times. This sequence joins TRBV10-3 and TRBJ1-1; 8 nucleotides agree with TRBD1. This CDR3 comprises 14 residues. The ends lost 2 bases at V and 5 bases at J; junction bases unmatched: 4. Germline-derived CDR1 and CDR2 are ENHRY and SYGVKD. CDR3 protein: CAISESTGGTEAFF. CDR3 in DNA: TGTGCCATCAGTGAGAGTACAGGGGGGACTGAAGCTTTCTTT.

This sequence joins TRBV5-1 and TRBJ1-2; no clear D gene. Germline CDR1 reads SGHRS; CDR2 reads YFSETQ. The V end was cut by 2 bases, the J end by 4 bases, with 15 bases between. The CDR3 covers 15 residues. The CDR3 DNA reads TGCGCCAGCAGCTTAACGCTAACTCATCTCTATGGCTACACCTTC. Translated: CASSLTLTHLYGYTF.

The chain employs TRBV7-9 and TRBJ2-7, with 8 nucleotides matching TRBD2. With 2 bases clipped from V and 1 base from J, the junction kept 4 bases outside the gene matches. Germline assignment: CDR1 SEHNR and CDR2 FQNEAQ (reference sequence). The CDR3 runs 15 residues. The CDR3 DNA is TGTGCCAGCAGCTTAAGCGGGAGTCTTTCCTACGAGCAGTACTTC. Translating gives CASSLSGSLSYEQYF. Full variable domain (outside the CDR3, taken from reference TRBV7-9 and TRBJ2-7): DTGVSQNPRHKITKRGQNVTFRCDPISEHNRLYWYRQTLGQGPEFLTYFQNEAQLEKSRLLSDRFSAERPKGSFSTLEIQRTEQGDSAMYLCASSLSGSLSYEQYFGPGTRLTVT.

This clonotype was counted only a few times. The gene calls are TRBV4-3 and TRBJ2-2; a weak D match, TRBD2 (5 bases). V lost 0 bases and J 7 bases, leaving 12 bases between the germline ends. This CDR3 spans 15 amino acids. Germline V gene lookup returns CDR1 LGHNA and CDR2 YSLEER. CDR3 bases: TGCGCCAGCAGCCAAGAGAAACGGGAAGTCGGGGAGCTGTTTTTT. It translates to CASSQEKREVGELFF.

In its sample, this clonotype was seen many times. The chain links TRBV5-1 to TRBJ1-4; no definite D call. Trimming took off 2 bases at V and 0 bases at J, with 5 bases between the two ends. Germline V CDR1 and CDR2: SGHRS, YFSETQ. The CDR3 runs to 14 residues. The CDR3 bases are TGCGCCAGCAGCTTTACAACAACTAATGAAAAACTGTTTTTT. This sequence encodes CASSFTTTNEKLFF. The complete variable domain, with remaining parts taken from reference TRBV5-1 and TRBJ1-4, reads KAGVTQTPRYLIKTRGQQVTLSCSPISGHRSVSWYQQTPGQGLQFLFEYFSETQRNKGNFPGRFSGRQFSNSRSEMNVSTLELGDSALYLCASSFTTTNEKLFFGSGTQLSVL.

This clonotype appeared many times. The chain joins TRBV28 to TRBJ2-2, with a weak D call TRBD2 (5 bases). There are 13 residues in the CDR3. Trimming stripped 2 bases from V and 7 bases from J, with 8 bases between. CDR1 is MDHEN and CDR2 is SYDVKM in the germline V gene. In nucleotides, the CDR3 is TGTGCCAGCAGTTTAGCGGAGGTCGGGGAGCTGTTTTTT. This codes for CASSLAEVGELFF.

The table lists this clonotype with a count of one. The V gene is TRBV7-2, the J gene TRBJ2-7, with 11 positions matching TRBD2. Trimming at V came to 5 bases and at J to 4 bases, leaving 7 bases not matched to a gene. The V gene's germline CDR1 is SGHTA and CDR2 FQGNSA. The CDR3 sequence is 15 residues long. The CDR3 spells CASSPTGTSGYEQYF. Here the CDR3 DNA reads TGTGCCAGCAGCCCAACGGGGACTAGCGGATACGAGCAGTACTTC.

This clonotype was seen a handful of times. This chain joins TRBV6-1 and TRBJ2-7; tentatively, D is TRBD1 (6 bases). V was pared by 6 bases and J by 0 bases, with 18 bases between. Germline CDR1 and CDR2: MNHNS and SASEGT. The CDR3 length is 16 residues. The CDR3 DNA reads as TGTGCCAGCAGCCTCTCCACAGGGACGCACTCCTACGAGCAGTACTTC. Translating it yields CASSLSTGTHSYEQYF.

This clonotype has only a few counts. CDR3 in DNA: TGTGCCAGCAGCTTAGGGCGGAGGAACGGCTACACCTTC. Its translation: CASSLGRRNGYTF. The genes are TRBV7-2 and TRBJ1-2; no reliable D call. Per the germline V gene, CDR1 is SGHTA and CDR2 is FQGNSA. The V end was cut by 1 base, the J end by 8 bases, with 11 bases between. The CDR3 runs 13 residues.

This clonotype has a handful of counts. The J gene is TRBJ2-5, the V gene TRBV6-6; D tentatively fits TRBD1 or TRBD2 (6 bases each). V lost 8 bases and J 4 bases, leaving 14 bases between the germline ends. This CDR3 spans 13 amino acids. The germline V gene encodes CDR1 MNHNY and CDR2 SVGAGI (reference sequence). DNA of the CDR3: TGTGCCAGCGTCCCGGGGGCGCGAGAGACCCAGTACTTC. Its translation: CASVPGARETQYF.

This clonotype was picked up a small number of times. The rearrangement joins TRBV11-2 to TRBJ2-3, with D possibly matching TRBD2 (6 bases). Germline-derived CDR1 and CDR2 are SGHAT and FQNNGV. Trimming left V 2 bases short and J 4 bases short, with 7 bases between. The CDR3 runs 13 residues. The CDR3 coding sequence is TGTGCCAGCAGCTTAAGGAGGGCAGATACGCAGTATTTT. Translating it yields CASSLRRADTQYF.

This clonotype has a count of ten or more. This chain uses TRBV7-2 with TRBJ2-1; tentatively, D is TRBD1 or TRBD2 (5 bases each). From germline, CDR1 is SGHTA and CDR2 FQGNSA. This CDR3 spans 17 amino acids. The V end lost 3 bases, the J end lost 0 bases, and 15 bases lay between the germline ends. CDR3 amino acids: CASSLAGSLLSYNEQFF. The CDR3 DNA is TGTGCCAGCAGCTTGGCAGGGAGCCTCCTCTCCTACAATGAGCAGTTCTTC.

This clonotype was counted a few times. The V and J genes are TRBV29-1 and TRBJ2-5, with D possibly being TRBD1 (6 bases). The germline V gene has CDR1 SQVTM and CDR2 ANQGSEA. The V end was cut by 3 bases, the J end by 3 bases, with 17 bases between. The CDR3 is 15 residues long. The CDR3 DNA sequence: TGCAGCGTTGAGCCCGGGACGGGACAAAAAGAGACCCAGTACTTC. Its protein product is CSVEPGTGQKETQYF.

This clonotype was seen a few times. The chain couples TRBV6-4 to TRBJ2-7; D tentatively fits TRBD1 or TRBD2 (5 bases each). V was pared by 9 bases and J by 3 bases, with 12 bases between. The CDR3 contains 12 residues. The germline gives CDR1 MRHNA, CDR2 SNTAGT. CDR3 nucleotide sequence: TGTGCCAGTTTTGACAGCGGCTACGAGCAGTACTTC. Its protein product is CASFDSGYEQYF.

This clonotype was counted a few times. The rearrangement uses TRBV25-1 and TRBJ2-2; no clear D gene. The CDR3 consists of 14 residues. V was clipped by 2 bases and J by 1 base, with 5 bases between them. The V gene's germline CDR1 is MGHDK and CDR2 SYGVNS. Written as DNA, the CDR3 is TGTGCCAGCAGTGAAGAGCTGAACACCGGGGAGCTGTTTTTT. Its protein product is CASSEELNTGELFF.

The rearrangement uses TRBV28 and TRBJ2-7; TRBD1 aligns across 9 bases. The junction had 2 bases not matched to a gene; V was cut back by 2 bases and J by 3 bases. The CDR3 has 14 amino acids. Per the germline V gene, CDR1 is MDHEN and CDR2 is SYDVKM. This chain's CDR3 is CASSLVDRGYEQYF. In DNA, the CDR3 is TGTGCCAGCAGTTTAGTGGACAGGGGCTACGAGCAGTACTTC.

The chain is built from TRBV28 and TRBJ1-2, with D possibly being TRBD1 (6 bases). Trimming stripped 5 bases from V and 0 bases from J, with 16 bases between. Germline assignment: CDR1 MDHEN and CDR2 SYDVKM. The CDR3 runs 16 residues. The CDR3 here is CASSPLTGIPNYGYTF. DNA of the CDR3: TGTGCCAGCAGTCCCCTGACAGGAATACCTAACTATGGCTACACCTTC.

This clonotype has a count of ten or more. This chain connects TRBV9 to TRBJ2-5, with no clear D. Per the germline V gene, CDR1 is SGDLS and CDR2 is YYNGEE. The CDR3 is 16 residues long. With 0 bases removed from V and 2 bases from J, the gap between germline ends came to 14 bases. CDR3 nucleotide sequence: TGTGCCAGCAGCGTAGCTCTGGCGGATCCTCAAGAGACCCAGTACTTC. Translating it yields CASSVALADPQETQYF.

This clonotype was counted only a few times. This chain joins TRBV7-9 and TRBJ2-1; TRBD2 aligns across 10 bases. The V gene's germline CDR1 is SEHNR and CDR2 FQNEAQ (reference sequence). J lost 6 bases, V lost 3 bases, and 11 bases had no gene match. This CDR3 has 17 amino acids. This CDR3 is CASSFNSGRHLLNEQFF. The CDR3 region has the DNA TGTGCCAGCAGCTTTAATAGCGGGAGGCATCTCCTCAATGAGCAGTTCTTC.

As to this clonotype: At one boundary the junction diverges from the germline segment, which might be a read error. V and J are TRBV12-5 and TRBJ1-5; a weak D match, TRBD1 (5 bases). Germline-derived CDR1 and CDR2 are LGHNT and FRNRAP. The CDR3 has 13 residues. CDR3 DNA: TGTGCTAGTGGCTTGGGTCAGGGAGAGCCCCAGCATTTT. Protein sequence: CASGLGQGEPQHF.